This T cell receptor beta chain was sequenced for a study of shared clonotypes between healthy human individuals. The J segment lost 2 bases and the V segment lost 7 bases, leaving 12 bases of the junction unmatched. This CDR3 is 16 amino acids long. Per germline, CDR1 MDHEN and CDR2 SYDVKM. A split of CD4+ cells into CD45RA+ naive and CD45RA-negative memory subsets was performed. General observations from the study: The researchers took only blood, and tissue repertoires probably look different. A reduction in generation probabilities was seen for non-shared clonotypes relative to those shared by all four donors. In the sorted subsets, rarefaction showed sequencing was incomplete despite large depth.

Repertoires were generated with immunoSEQ multiplex PCR, while TCRdb's copy carries only in-frame clones and drops some. The table includes approximately 2.1 million clones, 90% to 95% detected once. A note on this clone: The antigen is not known.

This receptor was taken from a man aged 18-30 years in good health. Some clones in this sample may be carry-over from other donors' samples. The material sequenced was naive CD4+ T cells from PBMCs. The subset here: CD45RA+ positively selected. V gene TRBV28 combines with J gene TRBJ1-2; 8 nucleotides match TRBD1. CDR3 bases: TGTGCCAGCACCGTTGGCGGGACAGGCCGCAACTATGGCTACACCTTC. Its translation is CASTVGGTGRNYGYTF.